This T cell receptor (beta chain) was observed in a study of blood T cell repertoires in COVID-19. Whole-study context: Sites in the United States, Italy and Spain provided acute and convalescent COVID-19 samples. The analysed material was cDNA or gDNA that came from T cells, B-cell-depleted T cells, or PBMCs.

Authors' methods: Nucleated cell number was recorded as an estimate derived from reference gene primer amplification. Clones were sequenced by immunoSEQ multiplex PCR, and TCRdb holds only the in-frame ones, with some missing. Clone size and V and J calls were adopted from that table, with D and trimming inferred from the DNA. The sample lists some 130,000 clones, approximately 89% seen once, with more than 3.5% in the top ten. This CDR3 region has 16 residues. Trimming cost V 5 bases and J 0 bases; bases outside gene matches: 2. Germline V lookup: CDR1 SEHNR, CDR2 FQNEAQ (reference sequence). The sequence was obtained from a woman aged 60-75 years with acute or convalescent COVID-19. The sample taken for sequencing was peripheral blood. This chain uses TRBV7-9 with TRBJ1-4; TRBD1 aligns across 11 bases. In DNA form, the CDR3 reads TGTGCCAGCAGCGAGGGACAGGGGGCAACTAATGAAAAACTGTTTTTT. As protein: CASSEGQGATNEKLFF.